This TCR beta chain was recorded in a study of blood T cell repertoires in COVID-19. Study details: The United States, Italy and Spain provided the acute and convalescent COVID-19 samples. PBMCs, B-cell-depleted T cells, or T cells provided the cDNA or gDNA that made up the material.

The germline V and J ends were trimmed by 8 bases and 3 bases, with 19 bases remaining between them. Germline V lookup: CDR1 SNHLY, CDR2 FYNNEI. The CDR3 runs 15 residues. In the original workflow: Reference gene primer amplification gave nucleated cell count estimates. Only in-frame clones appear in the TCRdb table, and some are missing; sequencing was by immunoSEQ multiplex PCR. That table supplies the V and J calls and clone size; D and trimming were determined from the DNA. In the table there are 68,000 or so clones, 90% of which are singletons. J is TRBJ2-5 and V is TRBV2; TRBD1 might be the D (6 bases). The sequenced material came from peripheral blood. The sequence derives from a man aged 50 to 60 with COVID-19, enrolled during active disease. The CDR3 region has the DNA TGTGCCAGCTCAGGGGAACACCAGACAAAAGAGACCCAGTACTTC. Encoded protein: CASSGEHQTKETQYF.